What follows are 14 T cell receptor beta chains derived from one specimen sequenced in a study of blood T cell repertoires in COVID-19. Sequencing used immunoSEQ multiplex PCR; TCRdb keeps in-frame clones, though not all of them. Of a few hundred thousand clones listed, roughly 85% are singletons. The sample was peripheral blood. The receptor set was obtained from a man aged 50 to 59 with active or convalescent COVID-19.

The chain uses TRBV19 and TRBJ2-7, with a weak D call TRBD1 (6 bases). Trimming pared 6 bases from V and 2 bases from J, leaving 8 bases between. The V gene's germline CDR1 is LNHDA and CDR2 SQIVND (reference sequence). This CDR3 is 12 amino acids long. The CDR3: CASRGQTYEQYF. CDR3 nucleotide sequence: TGTGCCAGTAGGGGACAAACCTACGAGCAGTACTTC.

The rearrangement links TRBV3-1 (or the pseudogene TRBV3-2) to TRBJ2-7; TRBD2 agrees at 10 bases. Per the germline V gene, CDR1 is LGHDT and CDR2 is YNNKEL (reference sequence). V shed 1 base and J 4 bases; nucleotides not matched to a gene: 4. This CDR3 comprises 15 residues. The DNA for the CDR3 is TGTGCCAGCAGCCAAGGAGCGGGAGGGTTTTACGAGCAGTACTTC. Protein product: CASSQGAGGFYEQYF.

The V gene is TRBV19, the J gene TRBJ2-2, with a possible D match to TRBD1 (6 bases). CDR1 is LNHDA and CDR2 is SQIVND in the germline V gene (reference sequence). Trimming removed 3 bases from V and 0 bases from J, with 11 bases in between. CDR3 length equals 16 residues. The CDR3 DNA reads TGTGCCAGTAGTATCCAGGGGCTACCGAACACCGGGGAGCTGTTTTTT. This sequence encodes CASSIQGLPNTGELFF.

The count of this clone is one. CDR3: CASSLTGVNTEAFF. CDR3 nucleotides: TGTGCCAGCTCCCTGACAGGAGTGAACACTGAAGCTTTCTTT. V and J are TRBV6-6 and TRBJ1-1; a weak D match, TRBD1 (6 bases). V was clipped by 8 bases and J by 0 bases, with 13 bases between them. Germline CDR1 MNHNY, CDR2 SVGAGI (reference sequence). This CDR3 has 14 amino acids.

The chain uses TRBV24-1 and TRBJ1-2, with D hard to call. Germline-derived CDR1 and CDR2 are KGHDR and SFDVKD. The CDR3 has 15 amino acids. Trimming took 2 bases from V and 3 from J, leaving 12 bases between them. The CDR3 sequence is CATSDSLPGDYGYTF. The CDR3 DNA is TGTGCCACCAGTGATTCTCTACCGGGAGACTATGGCTACACCTTC.

The V call is TRBV15, the J call TRBJ2-5, with 8 bases that match TRBD1. The CDR3 spans 15 residues. Germline loops: CDR1 LNHNV, CDR2 YYDKDF (reference sequence). V shed 4 bases, J shed 4 bases, and the junction held 8 bases outside the gene matches. In DNA, the CDR3 is TGTGCCACCAGCACCTACCGGGACAGGACAGAGACCCAGTACTTC. As protein: CATSTYRDRTETQYF.

Details on this clone: Distinct nucleotide sequences in the sample also encode this CDR3. CDR3: CASKVAGVSTDTQYF. The DNA of the CDR3 is TGTGCCAGCAAAGTAGCGGGAGTTAGCACAGATACGCAGTATTTT. This chain links TRBV2 with TRBJ2-3, with TRBD2 matching over 9 bases. The CDR3 spans 15 residues. CDR1 and CDR2 from the germline V gene are SNHLY and FYNNEI. V dropped 7 bases and J dropped 0; count of bases not matched to a gene: 5. Full variable domain (rest looked up from reference TRBV2 and TRBJ2-3): EPEVTQTPSHQVTQMGQEVILRCVPISNHLYFYWYRQILGQKVEFLVSFYNNEISEKSEIFDDQFSVERPDGSNFTLKIRSTKLEDSAMYFCASKVAGVSTDTQYFGPGTRLTVL.

This chain joins TRBV5-4 and TRBJ1-1; D is unresolved. Trimming stripped 3 bases from V and 0 bases from J, with 18 bases between. The CDR3 is 17 residues long. Germline assignment: CDR1 SGHNT and CDR2 YYREEE (reference sequence). In DNA form, the CDR3 reads TGTGCCAGCAGCTCGATCGGGGAGGCGTGGATGAACACTGAAGCTTTCTTT. Its protein is CASSSIGEAWMNTEAFF.

About this clone itself: Compared with germline, one end of the junction differs, possibly owing to a read error. The rearrangement joins TRBV5-3 to TRBJ2-2, with 8 bases lining up with TRBD2. TRBV5-3 is given ORF status, its function remaining uncertain. CDR3 size: 17 residues. CDR3 protein: CVRVLKAGAPNTGELFF. The CDR3 region has the DNA TGTGTCAGAGTTCTGAAAGCGGGAGCCCCGAACACCGGGGAGCTGTTTTTT.

V and J are TRBV12-5 and TRBJ1-4; D ambiguous. Germline V lookup: CDR1 LGHNT, CDR2 FRNRAP. This CDR3 has 14 residues. Deletions cut 1 base from V and 3 bases from J, with 6 bases between. CDR3 loop: CASGLGSSNEKLFF. DNA of the CDR3: TGTGCTAGTGGTTTGGGCAGTTCTAATGAAAAACTGTTTTTT.

V gene TRBV14 combines with J gene TRBJ1-2, with a weak D call TRBD1 (6 bases). Trimming stripped 4 bases from V and 5 bases from J, with 23 bases between. The germline V gene has CDR1 SGHDN and CDR2 FVKESK. CDR3 size: 17 residues. The chain's CDR3 is CASSPSSKSRGGYGYTF. The DNA of the CDR3 is TGTGCCAGCAGCCCGAGTTCGAAAAGTAGAGGGGGATATGGCTACACCTTC.

The chain joins TRBV5-1 to TRBJ2-7, with 7 bases fitting TRBD2. The CDR3 contains 13 residues. Trimming took 4 bases from V and 3 from J; bases not matched to a gene: 4. The germline V gene encodes CDR1 SGHRS and CDR2 YFSETQ. Written as DNA, the CDR3 is TGCGCCAGCAGCAGCGGGACCAGCTACGAGCAGTACTTC. Translating it yields CASSSGTSYEQYF. The full variable domain, its missing parts supplied by reference TRBV5-1 and TRBJ2-7, is KAGVTQTPRYLIKTRGQQVTLSCSPISGHRSVSWYQQTPGQGLQFLFEYFSETQRNKGNFPGRFSGRQFSNSRSEMNVSTLELGDSALYLCASSSGTSYEQYFGPGTRLTVT.

J is TRBJ1-5 and V is TRBV27; D gene uncertain. Trimming pared 11 bases from V and 1 base from J, leaving 18 bases between. From germline, CDR1 is MNHEY and CDR2 SMNVEV (reference sequence). The CDR3 length is 15 residues. CDR3 sequence: CADPYAGASNQPQHF. The DNA of the CDR3 is TGTGCCGACCCCTACGCAGGCGCAAGCAATCAGCCCCAGCATTTT.

The J gene is TRBJ1-1, the V gene TRBV14; D is uncertain. CDR3 length: 13 residues. Germline V gene sequence: CDR1 SGHDN, CDR2 FVKESK. Trimming cost V 0 bases and J 3 bases, with 5 bases left between them. The CDR3 DNA follows: TGTGCCAGCAGCCAAGATTTATACACTGAAGCTTTCTTT. Its translation: CASSQDLYTEAFF.